The source of this T cell receptor beta chain is a study of blood T cells in healthy people across ages. The use of a sample-barcoded 5' primer and a J-beta primer mix characterized a second PCR of about 6 to 11 cycles. A tag from a template-switch adaptor with 12 random nucleotides marked each cDNA molecule. TCRdb re-called the 5' RACE reads through MiXCR, storing one row per CDR3 protein. Here the sample spans about 680,000 distinct CDR3 sequences, 45% to 50% being singletons. General study results and limits: TCR beta diversity per million T cells fell roughly linearly with age. The lack of PBMC sorting stopped any conclusive naive versus antigen-experienced comparison.

Extraction of total RNA produced a minimum of 5.5 micrograms from each sample. This clonotype was found a few times. Antigen specificity is unknown. The origin of this receptor is a woman between 55 and 75 years old in good health. Sequencing input: blood.

CDR3 sequence (DNA): TGTGCCACCAGCAGAGAATTGGTTCAGTACGAGCAGTACTTC. Its protein is CATSRELVQYEQYF. The chain uses TRBV15 and TRBJ2-7, with D unresolved. There are 14 residues in the CDR3. Trimming left V 0 bases short and J 4 bases short, with 10 bases between. Germline lookup yields CDR1 LNHNV and CDR2 YYDKDF (reference sequence).